This T cell receptor (beta chain) was sequenced during a study of blood T cell repertoires in COVID-19 (dated by TCRdb to between 2020 and 2021). As for the study more broadly: Collaborator samples came from the United States, Italy and Spain and covered acute and convalescent phases of COVID-19. The prospective study material was composed of cDNA or gDNA derived from T cells, B-cell-depleted T cells, or PBMCs. The samples were drawn from two sources: the first 160 participants of the ongoing ImmuneRACE study, and 1,200 or so subjects contributed by 6 global collaborators. A de-identified subject ID, COVID-19 status, age in years and sex were almost always included in the sample metadata. Where available, HLA class I and class II types were obtained from metadata supplied by the sample provider rather than from assay-based typing. Subjects who had been exposed to COVID-19, were actively infected with it, or had recovered from it provided the deeply sampled blood TCRbeta repertoires that made up the dataset. A freely available public database, intended as a resource for researchers studying the immune response to SARS-CoV-2, is where the repertoires were released. Points the paper makes about the study in general: The amount of clinical and demographic metadata varied by source and participant and was provided uncurated.

One collaborating source in Seattle enrolled patients during active infection and followed them longitudinally through the course of disease. Each collaborating institution followed its own protocols to collect whole blood in K2EDTA tubes. For TCRbeta analysis, collaborators shipped samples in one of three forms: frozen whole blood, isolated PBMCs, or DNA extracted from either of those sample types. V is cut by 11 bases and J by 7 bases, and the space between the germline ends is 21 bases. The germline V gene encodes CDR1 MDHEN and CDR2 SYDVKM. The cysteine opens and the phenylalanine closes a CDR3 of 13 amino acids. Solely the CDR3 DNA is kept, with 39 bases framed from the first base. With regard to this clone: It has no known antigen specificity. Base qualities were left out, and no much larger clone turns up one base away.

TCRbeta CDR3 regions were amplified from genomic DNA using the immunoSEQ Assay, a bias-controlled multiplex PCR. Per the source publication's procedure: Nucleated cell counts per sample were estimated from amplification of reference gene primers within the assay. To quantify the absolute abundance of each unique TCRbeta CDR3 rearrangement, sequence reads were collapsed and filtered. For each sample, productive Simpson clonality was calculated as the square root of Simpson's diversity index across productive rearrangements. What TCRdb holds here is the immuneACCESS table cut down to in-frame rearrangements. Part of the clones is not present; checked against another copy, under half of the missing clones reflect an unresolved V gene, and the others are unexplained. V, J and clone size are taken as reported in that table, and D and trimming were inferred from the DNA itself. The sample contains approximately 75,000 clones, around 88% of them found a single time. Around 6.3% of the sample is taken by the ten largest.

The sample consisted of peripheral blood. Recombination connected TRBV28 to TRBJ2-7; tentative D gene TRBD2, with 6 bases matching. This clonotype was sampled from an elderly man with COVID-19, enrolled during active disease. The nucleotide sequence reads TGTGCCTGCACAAACAGGCCAGGAGGGGAGCAGTACTTC. Translated, it gives CACTNRPGGEQYF.